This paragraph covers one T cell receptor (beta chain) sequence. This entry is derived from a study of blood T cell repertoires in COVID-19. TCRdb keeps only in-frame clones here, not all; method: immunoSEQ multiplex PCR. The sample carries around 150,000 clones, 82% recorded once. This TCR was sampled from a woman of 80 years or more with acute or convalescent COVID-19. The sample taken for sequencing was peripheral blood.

The CDR3: CASGLVSGVYNEQFF. The CDR3 DNA sequence: TGTGCTAGTGGTTTGGTTTCAGGGGTATACAATGAGCAGTTCTTC. The rearrangement uses TRBV12-5 and TRBJ2-1, with a tentative D call TRBD1 (6 bases). Germline lookup yields CDR1 LGHNT and CDR2 FRNRAP. This CDR3 region has 15 residues. The V end lost 0 bases, the J end lost 4 bases, and 10 bases lay between the germline ends.